This TCR beta chain was captured by sequencing in a study of molecular identifiers for immune sequencing clone quantification. General observations from the study: Clones that had above 20 RNA copies took up over 99% of effector molecules but under 1% in naive cells.

TCRdb re-called the PCR reads with MiXCR, one entry per CDR3 protein. The sample lists fewer than 350,000 distinct CDR3 sequences; roughly 24% were seen once. V lost 0 bases and J 0 bases, leaving 6 bases between the germline ends. Germline V lookup: CDR1 LGHNA, CDR2 YSLEER. The CDR3 has 14 residues. This clonotype has at least ten counts. The target antigen is unknown. The genes are TRBV4-3 and TRBJ2-7; D is unclear. Sequencing input: naive CD8+ T cells from blood, with Jurkat cell RNA spiked in. Subset meaning: FACS-sorted CD8+CD4-CCR7+CD45RA+ naive T cells. The sequence was obtained from a human donor in good health. Some libraries in this study had Jurkat cell RNA spiked in. CDR3 sequence: CASSQERSSYEQYF. CDR3 bases: TGCGCCAGCAGCCAAGAAAGGAGCTCCTACGAGCAGTACTTC.